Sequencing of this T cell receptor beta chain was carried out in a study of T cells in Graves' hyperthyroidism and ophthalmopathy. Study at large: Blood from the periphery was taken at initial diagnosis, before any treatment.

Using RNA transcripts as the source, TCR beta CDR3 regions were amplified. A first-round RT-PCR of the TCR CDR3 used the HTBI primer set. TCRdb re-called the multiplex PCR reads with MiXCR, one entry per CDR3 protein. The table records approximately 600,000 distinct CDR3 sequences, roughly 15% of them present only once. The diagnoses drew upon clinical symptoms, serum thyroxine and TRAb, thyroid ultrasound and orbital computed tomography. The study, taken as a whole, reports: Most thyroid-expanded clonotypes above 0.001 were also found in blood. Before onset, by a median of approximately 5.9 months, the model predicted ophthalmopathy.

This clonotype was detected ten times or more. Its antigen is not known. With 8 bases clipped from V and 5 bases from J, the junction kept 9 bases outside the gene matches. The length of the CDR3 is 14 residues. The receptor was isolated from a middle-aged woman with Graves' ophthalmopathy. The sample was blood. The chain has TRBV12-3 or TRBV12-4 and TRBJ1-5; 7 bases line up with TRBD1. The CDR3 spells CASGGGLAYQPQHF. CDR3 nucleotides: TGTGCCAGCGGAGGGGGCTTGGCTTATCAGCCCCAGCATTTT.